Below are 12 T cell receptor beta chains sequenced from a single sample in a study of blood T cells in healthy people across ages. It was with a sample-barcoded 5' primer and a J-beta primer mix that a second PCR of about 6 to 12 cycles was run. MiXCR, applied by TCRdb to the 5' RACE reads, yields one record per CDR3 protein. The sample records some 370,000 distinct CDR3 sequences, about 52% being singletons. Sequences were obtained from blood. All receptors derive from a man aged 60-69 years in good health.

The genes are TRBV29-1 and TRBJ1-2; D is perhaps TRBD1 (6 bases). Trimming cost V 4 bases and J 7 bases, with 16 bases left between them. This CDR3 contains 13 residues. In germline, CDR1 is SQVTM, CDR2 ANQGSEA. As DNA, the CDR3 is TGCAGCGTTGGGGGAGCAGGGGCGTGTGGCTACACCTTC. As protein: CSVGGAGACGYTF.

V usage is TRBV18 and J usage is TRBJ2-1; 10 bases agree with TRBD1. Germline values: CDR1 KGHSH, CDR2 LQKENI. The CDR3 length is 16 residues. The V and J ends lost 3 bases and 3 bases, in that order; junction bases with no gene match: 5. This CDR3 is CASSPDRGHYYNEQFF. The DNA for the CDR3 is TGTGCCAGCTCACCTGACAGGGGGCATTACTACAATGAGCAGTTCTTC. The full variable domain, completed using reference TRBV18 and TRBJ2-1, is NAGVMQNPRHLVRRRGQEARLRCSPMKGHSHVYWYRQLPEEGLKFMVYLQKENIIDESGMPKERFSAEFPKEGPSILRIQQVVRGDSAAYFCASSPDRGHYYNEQFFGPGTRLTVL.

The sample holds a few counts of this clonotype. This chain connects TRBV28 to TRBJ1-2; 7 bases line up with TRBD1. Germline values: CDR1 MDHEN, CDR2 SYDVKM. After removal of 6 bases from V and 0 bases from J, the junction contained 7 bases not matched to a gene. CDR3 size: 15 residues. The CDR3 loop reads CASRYGTATNYGYTF. CDR3 DNA sequence: TGTGCCAGCAGATACGGGACAGCTACTAACTATGGCTACACCTTC.

The chain has TRBV2 and TRBJ2-2, with a weak D call TRBD1 (6 bases). Trimming cost V 8 bases and J 3 bases, with 13 bases left between them. The CDR3 contains 14 residues. Germline V gene sequence: CDR1 SNHLY, CDR2 FYNNEI. CDR3: CASGTGIYTGELFF. The CDR3 bases are TGTGCCAGCGGAACAGGGATCTACACCGGGGAGCTGTTTTTT.

Note on this clonotype: Germline is not matched at one junction end, which may reflect a read error. The chain links TRBV30 to TRBJ1-5; a possible D gene is TRBD1 (5 bases). This CDR3 contains 15 residues. Germline values: CDR1 GTSNPN, CDR2 SVGIG (reference sequence). CDR3 sequence reads: CAWSVMGWGNQPQHF. DNA for the CDR3: TGTGCCTGGAGTGTAATGGGGTGGGGCAACCAGCCCCAGCATTTT.

The V gene is TRBV5-1, the J gene TRBJ2-7; TRBD2 matches at 13 bases. The length of the CDR3 is 18 residues. Per germline, CDR1 SGHRS and CDR2 YFSETQ. V dropped 4 bases and J dropped 0; count of bases not matched to a gene: 10. The CDR3 DNA reads TGCGCCAGCAGCCTAGGACTAGCGGGGGATGCCTTCTCCTACGAGCAGTACTTC. Its protein product is CASSLGLAGDAFSYEQYF.

For this clonotype: Being one base from a much bigger clone, this may be a read error. J is TRBJ2-3 and V is TRBV12-3 or TRBV12-4, with a weak D call TRBD1 (6 bases). V was clipped by 8 bases and J by 0 bases, with 18 bases between them. The CDR3 is made up of 16 amino acids. CDR3 sequence: CASRPARGHSTDTQYF. CDR3 DNA sequence: TGTGCCAGCCGCCCAGCCAGGGGCCATAGCACAGATACGCAGTATTTT.

V usage is TRBV25-1 and J usage is TRBJ2-7, with TRBD1 identical over 8 bases. This CDR3 has 14 amino acids. Per the germline V gene, CDR1 is MGHDK and CDR2 is SYGVNS. J lost 6 bases, V lost 6 bases, and 10 bases had no gene match. In DNA, the CDR3 is TGTGCCAGCAGCGACCTCGGGACAGGTTCCGAGCAGTACTTC. Amino acid sequence: CASSDLGTGSEQYF.

This clonotype showed up many times. The chain recombines TRBV29-1 with TRBJ2-1; the D gene is possibly TRBD2 (5 bases). This CDR3 region has 12 residues. Germline lookup yields CDR1 SQVTM and CDR2 ANQGSEA. V lost 7 bases to trimming and J lost 3 bases, with 10 bases between them. Here the CDR3 reads CSGGLLYNEQFF. The CDR3 DNA reads as TGCAGCGGCGGACTCCTCTACAATGAGCAGTTCTTC.

The chain joins TRBV7-2 to TRBJ2-7, with D possibly being TRBD1 (6 bases). Trimming left V 8 bases short and J 2 bases short, with 13 bases between. The CDR3 has 13 residues. Germline assignment: CDR1 SGHTA and CDR2 FQGNSA. In DNA form, the CDR3 reads TGTGCCAGCGGACCGGACAGAGCCTACGAGCAGTACTTC. As protein: CASGPDRAYEQYF.

This chain connects TRBV7-9 to TRBJ1-2; D remains unclear. The CDR3 consists of 14 residues. The germline CDR1 and CDR2 sequences are SEHNR and FQNEAQ (reference sequence). Deletions cut 5 bases from V and 6 bases from J, with 16 bases between. CDR3 nucleotides: TGTGCCAGCAGCCCGAATTCGGCCGGGGATGGCTACACCTTC. This translates into CASSPNSAGDGYTF.

J is TRBJ2-6 and V is TRBV21-1; TRBD1, the D gene given by the table, was not confirmed from the DNA. TRBV21-1 is flagged as a pseudogene. The CDR3 extends over 18 amino acids. CDR3 nucleotide sequence: TGTGCCAGCAGCCCCGGGAAATACTTCCCCTCTGGGGCCAACGTCCTGACTTTC. Translation gives CASSPGKYFPSGANVLTF.